The 27 T cell receptor beta chains reported below all come from one sample, sequenced in a study of T cell responses to AZD1222 COVID-19 vaccine (dated by TCRdb to about 2021). This specimen's time point label, per the study, means: baseline before first vaccination. Receptors were amplified or captured by the immunoSEQ multiplex PCR assay. This is the immuneACCESS table as TCRdb keeps it, with only in-frame sequences that have V and J called. A part of the clones is gone; compared with another copy, unresolved V genes explain less than half, and the rest is unexplained. Recorded for this sample are roughly 110,000 clones; 70% to 90% of them occurred a single time. Of the sample, 6% to 7% falls within the top ten clones. Source: peripheral blood, taken on day 0 of AZD1222 vaccination. The receptors originated from an adult in good health.

The chain joins TRBV19 to TRBJ1-5, with 7 bases identical to TRBD1. This CDR3 has 16 amino acids. Germline lookup yields CDR1 LNHDA and CDR2 SQIVND (reference sequence). The J segment lost 4 bases and the V segment lost 0 bases, leaving 6 bases of the junction unmatched. The CDR3 sequence is CASSIDHQGGNQPQHF. CDR3 nucleotide sequence: TGTGCCAGTAGTATAGATCATCAGGGGGGAAATCAGCCCCAGCATTTT.

About this clone: Other DNA sequences in this sample translate to the same CDR3. V gene TRBV5-4 combines with J gene TRBJ2-1; possibly TRBD1 or TRBD2 for D (5 bases each). Germline loops: CDR1 SGHNT, CDR2 YYREEE (reference sequence). CDR3 length equals 14 residues. V lost 4 bases to trimming and J lost 0 bases, with 8 bases between them. CDR3 loop: CASSPGGSYNEQFF. In DNA, the CDR3 is TGTGCCAGCAGCCCTGGGGGCTCCTACAATGAGCAGTTCTTC.

Remarks on this clone: Other DNA sequences in this sample translate to the same CDR3. This chain uses TRBV20-1 with TRBJ2-3; D unresolved. This CDR3 region has 11 residues. Trimming removed 3 bases at V and 1 base at J, with 2 bases between. Germline lookup yields CDR1 DFQATT and CDR2 SNEGSKA (reference sequence). The CDR3 DNA is TGCAGTGCTAGCGGCACAGATACGCAGTATTTT. Encoded protein: CSASGTDTQYF.

The V gene is TRBV7-2, the J gene TRBJ2-1; 9 nucleotides match TRBD2. Per the germline V gene, CDR1 is SGHTA and CDR2 is FQGNSA. V lost 6 bases to trimming and J lost 8 bases; unmatched junction nucleotides: 11. The length of the CDR3 is 15 residues. CDR3 sequence reads: CASSQGAGGPYEQFF. The CDR3 DNA follows: TGTGCCAGCAGTCAAGGCGCGGGAGGGCCCTATGAGCAGTTCTTC.

V usage is TRBV18 and J usage is TRBJ1-5, with 12 nucleotides matching TRBD1. The CDR3 runs to 15 residues. In germline, CDR1 is KGHSH, CDR2 LQKENI. Trimming took 5 bases from V and 7 from J; bases not matched to a gene: 6. CDR3 in amino acids: CASSTGQGAYQPQHF. CDR3 nucleotide sequence: TGTGCCAGCTCAACGGGACAGGGGGCATACCAGCCCCAGCATTTT.

The chain is built from TRBV18 and TRBJ2-7, with 7 bases matching TRBD1. The V gene's germline CDR1 is KGHSH and CDR2 LQKENI. Unmatched junction bases numbered 5, after V lost 1 base and J lost 5 bases. The CDR3 runs to 14 residues. The CDR3 loop reads CASSPQQGRNEQYF. The CDR3 nucleotides read TGTGCCAGCTCACCACAACAGGGGAGAAACGAGCAGTACTTC.

The chain recombines TRBV24-1 with TRBJ1-2, with D tentatively TRBD1 (6 bases). This CDR3 has 13 amino acids. Per germline, CDR1 KGHDR and CDR2 SFDVKD. V shed 1 base and J shed 5 bases, with 7 bases lying between them. The DNA of the CDR3 is TGTGCCACCAGTGATTTACAGGGATATGGCTACACCTTC. Its translation is CATSDLQGYGYTF.

The rearrangement uses TRBV5-1 and TRBJ2-5, with a possible D match to TRBD2 (7 bases). Trimming left V 6 bases short and J 5 bases short, with 26 bases between. Germline V lookup: CDR1 SGHRS, CDR2 YFSETQ. CDR3 size: 17 residues. The CDR3 sequence is CASTKGQGREIRETQYF. CDR3 bases: TGCGCCAGCACAAAAGGGCAGGGGAGGGAGATCCGGGAGACCCAGTACTTC.

The table lists this clone with a few counts. The chain recombines TRBV7-9 with TRBJ1-2; 8 bases match TRBD1. Germline V gene lookup returns CDR1 SEHNR and CDR2 FQNEAQ (reference sequence). This CDR3 is 15 amino acids long. V shed 5 bases, J shed 6 bases, and the junction held 11 bases outside the gene matches. The CDR3 sequence: CASSIGGTDRDGYTF. DNA for the CDR3: TGTGCCAGCAGCATAGGCGGCACGGACAGGGATGGCTACACCTTC. The full variable domain, rest sourced from reference TRBV7-9 and TRBJ1-2, is DTGVSQNPRHKITKRGQNVTFRCDPISEHNRLYWYRQTLGQGPEFLTYFQNEAQLEKSRLLSDRFSAERPKGSFSTLEIQRTEQGDSAMYLCASSIGGTDRDGYTFGSGTRLTVV.

In this sample, this clone turned up a few times. This chain connects TRBV12-5 to TRBJ2-7; D possibly corresponds to TRBD1 (6 bases). The CDR3 is 15 residues long. Germline V gives CDR1 LGHNT, CDR2 FRNRAP. V lost 3 bases and J 4 bases, leaving 16 bases between the germline ends. The CDR3 reads CASGFPRQAKYEQYF. CDR3 DNA: TGTGCTAGTGGTTTCCCCCGACAGGCAAAGTACGAGCAGTACTTC. Complete variable domain (other parts from reference TRBV12-5 and TRBJ2-7): DARVTQTPRHKVTEMGQEVTMRCQPILGHNTVFWYRQTMMQGLELLAYFRNRAPLDDSGMPKDRFSAEMPDATLATLKIQPSEPRDSAVYFCASGFPRQAKYEQYFGPGTRLTVT.

V is TRBV2 and J is TRBJ2-2, with 14 positions matching TRBD2. This CDR3 is built from 15 residues. From germline, CDR1 is SNHLY and CDR2 FYNNEI. After removal of 10 bases from V and 5 bases from J, the junction contained 6 bases not matched to a gene. The CDR3 DNA follows: TGTGCCACGGGCGGGACTAGCGGGAGTACCGGGGAGCTGTTTTTT. Residues: CATGGTSGSTGELFF.

This clone came up once. The chain uses TRBV7-9 and TRBJ1-4; D gene ambiguous. Trimming shortened V by 6 bases and J by 3 bases, and 8 bases separated the two germline ends. The CDR3 covers 13 residues. The germline V gene encodes CDR1 SEHNR and CDR2 FQNEAQ (reference sequence). CDR3 sequence: CASRLGSNEKLFF. The CDR3 region has the DNA TGTGCCAGCAGGCTAGGGTCTAATGAAAAACTGTTTTTT.

V is TRBV2 and J is TRBJ2-2; TRBD1 agrees at 8 bases. This CDR3 spans 18 amino acids. V was pared by 6 bases and J by 0 bases, with 12 bases of the junction left unmatched. The germline V gene encodes CDR1 SNHLY and CDR2 FYNNEI. CDR3 nucleotides: TGTGCCAGCAGGCGGGACAGGTATAATGGGGCGAACACCGGGGAGCTGTTTTTT. Translating gives CASRRDRYNGANTGELFF.

The V gene is TRBV3-1 (or the pseudogene TRBV3-2), the J gene TRBJ2-7; 9 nucleotides line up with TRBD2. From germline, CDR1 is LGHDT and CDR2 YNNKEL (reference sequence). Germline trimming cut 1 base from V and 4 bases from J; bases unmatched to any gene: 5. The CDR3 runs 15 residues. In DNA form, the CDR3 reads TGTGCCAGCAGCCAAGCGTCTAGCGGGGTATACGAGCAGTACTTC. This codes for CASSQASSGVYEQYF.

The chain uses TRBV9 and TRBJ2-6, with a possible D match to TRBD1 (6 bases). CDR1 is SGDLS, CDR2 YYNGEE, per germline. The CDR3 consists of 16 residues. V was clipped by 3 bases and J by 0 bases, with 10 bases between them. The DNA of the CDR3 is TGTGCCAGCAGCGCCGGACAGACCTCTGGGGCCAACGTCCTGACTTTC. The encoded protein is CASSAGQTSGANVLTF.

The J gene is TRBJ1-4, the V gene TRBV5-5; perhaps TRBD1 as D (5 bases). This CDR3 has 15 residues. The ends were cut back, 0 bases at V and 3 bases at J, with 9 bases in the middle. Germline CDR1 reads SGHKS; CDR2 reads YYEKEE (reference sequence). CDR3 DNA: TGTGCCAGCAGCTTGGCAAGGGGCGCTAATGAAAAACTGTTTTTT. This encodes CASSLARGANEKLFF.

The chain has TRBV28 and TRBJ1-5; a possible D gene is TRBD1 (5 bases). V lost 7 bases to trimming and J lost 8 bases, with 15 bases between them. The CDR3 has 13 amino acids. Per germline, CDR1 MDHEN and CDR2 SYDVKM. The CDR3 here is CASTGLSSEPQHF. CDR3 sequence (DNA): TGTGCCAGCACAGGGCTGAGTAGTGAGCCCCAGCATTTT.

The CDR3 DNA follows: TGTGCCAGCAGTTCTCTGGACACTGAAGCTTTCTTT. The encoded protein is CASSSLDTEAFF. The chain recombines TRBV28 with TRBJ1-1, with D hard to call. This CDR3 is built from 12 residues. Trimming removed 4 bases at V and 3 bases at J, with 6 bases between. The V gene's germline CDR1 is MDHEN and CDR2 SYDVKM. Full variable domain (outside the CDR3, taken from reference TRBV28 and TRBJ1-1): DVKVTQSSRYLVKRTGEKVFLECVQDMDHENMFWYRQDPGLGLRLIYFSYDVKMKEKGDIPEGYSVSREKKERFSLILESASTNQTSMYLCASSSLDTEAFFGQGTRLTVV.

The chain joins TRBV27 to TRBJ2-5, with D possibly called TRBD1 or TRBD2 (5 bases each). V lost 1 base, J lost 5 bases, and 11 bases lay in between. CDR3 length equals 14 residues. Per the germline V gene, CDR1 is MNHEY and CDR2 is SMNVEV (reference sequence). CDR3 nucleotide sequence: TGTGCCAGCAGTTTATTGGGACCGGTCGAGACCCAGTACTTC. The encoded protein is CASSLLGPVETQYF.

This sequence joins TRBV19 and TRBJ2-7; 9 bases line up with TRBD2. Germline assignment: CDR1 LNHDA and CDR2 SQIVND (reference sequence). There are 18 residues in the CDR3. V lost 5 bases, J lost 2 bases, and 16 bases stayed unmatched. Here the CDR3 DNA reads TGTGCCAGTAGTGCGGTGGGGGGTAGCGGGAGAACCCCCTACGAGCAGTACTTC. Its protein product is CASSAVGGSGRTPYEQYF.

This clone was counted a few times. V and J are TRBV19 and TRBJ1-1; the D gene is possibly TRBD1 (6 bases). The CDR3 consists of 14 residues. The V and J ends lost 6 bases and 1 base respectively, with 12 bases between them. CDR1 is LNHDA, CDR2 SQIVND, per germline (reference sequence). The CDR3 region has the DNA TGTGCCAGTAGACAGGGATGGGAGAACACTGAAGCTTTCTTT. Protein product: CASRQGWENTEAFF.

This clone was counted a few times. The chain has TRBV9 and TRBJ2-3; D unresolved. Germline lookup yields CDR1 SGDLS and CDR2 YYNGEE. The CDR3 totals 16 residues. V dropped 4 bases and J dropped 3 bases, with 18 bases sitting between them. The CDR3 DNA is TGTGCCAGCAGCATCTCAGACCCCTCGGCGACAGATACGCAGTATTTT. Translated: CASSISDPSATDTQYF.

This chain joins TRBV24-1 and TRBJ2-1, with 9 bases that match TRBD2. CDR3 length equals 17 residues. CDR1 and CDR2 from the germline V gene are KGHDR and SFDVKD. V trimming: 4 bases; J trimming: 4 bases; junction bases outside the gene matches: 10. In DNA form, the CDR3 reads TGTGCCACCAGTGACCCAGCGGGAGGTCCTCCTTACAATGAGCAGTTCTTC. This translates into CATSDPAGGPPYNEQFF.

This sequence joins TRBV29-1 and TRBJ2-7; the D gene is possibly TRBD1 (6 bases). The CDR3 has 12 amino acids. The V end lost 4 bases, the J end lost 1 base, and 8 bases lay between the germline ends. CDR1 and CDR2 from the germline V gene are SQVTM and ANQGSEA. This CDR3 is CSVGTGSYEQYF. The CDR3 nucleotides read TGCAGCGTTGGTACAGGGTCCTACGAGCAGTACTTC.

This clone was seen only a few times. V gene TRBV4-1 combines with J gene TRBJ1-5; D gene ambiguous. V was shortened by 0 bases and J by 7 bases, with 19 bases between the two germline ends. The CDR3 totals 17 residues. Germline CDR1 is MGHRA and CDR2 is YSYEKL. DNA of the CDR3: TGCGCCAGCAGCCAAGATATCCCGTTACAGTGGGGACAGCCCCAGCATTTT. The encoded protein is CASSQDIPLQWGQPQHF.

V is TRBV4-2 and J is TRBJ1-5; D unclear. In germline, CDR1 is LGHNA, CDR2 YNFKEQ. V was cut by 1 base and J by 4 bases, with 8 bases left in between. The CDR3 is 14 amino acids. The CDR3 sequence: CASSQGEVNQPQHF. CDR3 coding DNA: TGTGCCAGCAGCCAAGGCGAAGTTAATCAGCCCCAGCATTTT.

This clone has only a few counts. This sequence joins TRBV5-1 and TRBJ2-2; D unresolved. The CDR3 covers 18 residues. Germline CDR1 SGHRS, CDR2 YFSETQ. V was shortened by 0 bases and J by 6 bases, with 21 bases between the two germline ends. CDR3 in amino acids: CASSLEVRTNRGAGELFF. In nucleotides, the CDR3 is TGCGCCAGCAGCTTGGAAGTGAGAACCAACCGTGGCGCCGGGGAGCTGTTTTTT.